This T cell receptor beta chain was obtained from a study of Graves' ophthalmopathy and Graves' hyperthyroidism. Study outcomes and limitations: Sensitivity of about 90% and specificity of 70% to 84% were achieved when a 13-signature model separated ophthalmopathy from stable hyperthyroidism.

Turning to this clonotype: Its antigen is as yet unknown.

RNA transcripts yielded amplified TCR beta CDR3 regions. The workflow started with a first-round RT-PCR run with HTBI primers and then moved on to a second-round multiplex PCR. MiXCR, applied by TCRdb to the multiplex PCR reads, yields one record per CDR3 protein. The table includes some 1.1 million distinct CDR3 sequences, about 38% detected once. Among the hyperthyroidism patients, all were newly diagnosed, aged 18 to 65, with under 2 months' duration. Diagnoses were established from clinical symptoms, serum thyroxine, TRAb, thyroid ultrasound and orbital computed tomography. Germline CDR1 MNHEY, CDR2 SVGEGT. This CDR3 spans 14 amino acids. Between the trimmed V and J ends, which lost 1 base and 4 bases, there was a span of 8 bases.

This sequence originates from an adult man with Graves' hyperthyroidism. Sequences were obtained from peripheral blood or thyroid tissue (not recorded which). This chain links TRBV6-2 or TRBV6-3 with TRBJ1-5; tentatively, D is TRBD1 (5 bases). CDR3 loop: CASSYLTANQPQHF. The CDR3 DNA sequence: TGTGCCAGCAGTTACTTGACAGCTAATCAGCCCCAGCATTTT.